This TCR beta chain was recorded in a study of shared clonotypes between healthy human individuals. Repertoires were generated with immunoSEQ multiplex PCR, while TCRdb's copy carries only in-frame clones and drops some. In the table there are some 2,100,000 clones, 93% of which are singletons. Germline CDR1 ENHRY, CDR2 SYGVKD. V was pared by 6 bases and J by 3 bases, with 6 bases between. CDR3 length: 11 amino acids. CD45RO-negative CD8 cells positively selected for CCR7 made up the naive population, which excluded terminally differentiated effector memory CD45RA+ cells. Comments on this clone: What it binds is unknown. In the same sample, other DNA sequences code for this CDR3.

Study observations and caveats: Compared with clonotypes that all four donors shared, non-shared clonotypes had lower generation probabilities. How much donors shared clonotypes was expected to be affected by sequencing depth.

This clonotype was obtained from a man younger than 35 in good health. Some clones in this sample may be carry-over from other donors' samples. The J gene is TRBJ2-7, the V gene TRBV10-3; D remains unclear. Specimen: naive CD8+ T cells from PBMCs. The CDR3 bases are TGTGCCATCAGCGAGATCTACGAGCAGTACTTC. This codes for CAISEIYEQYF.